This TCR beta chain was documented in a study of cytomegalovirus exposure and HLA in healthy donors. The study's findings and limits: Through in vitro validation, a few CMV-associated chains were shown to be specific for CMV antigens.

With 60 Vbeta and 13 Jbeta primers, the PCR was carried out. The repertoire was sequenced with immunoSEQ multiplex PCR; TCRdb's copy has only in-frame clones and lacks some. Of approximately 89,000 clones detected, less than 70% appear once; the ten largest clones hold 0.95% to 1.5%. Germline loops: CDR1 SQVTM, CDR2 ANQGSEA. The CDR3 length is 10 residues. Deletions cut 7 bases from V and 3 bases from J, with 7 bases between. As concerns this clone: Its antigen is not known.

The V and J genes are TRBV29-1 and TRBJ2-7; D uncertain. Sequencing was performed on PBMCs. This sequence was found in a female donor in good health and CMV-seronegative. This CDR3 is CSAADYEQYF. Here the CDR3 DNA reads TGCAGCGCTGCGGACTACGAGCAGTACTTC.